This TCR beta chain was recorded in a study of blood T cell repertoires in COVID-19. Data came from immunoSEQ multiplex PCR; TCRdb stores just in-frame clones and leaves some out. The sample shows approximately 130,000 clones, about 83% of them seen only once. Only one count was recorded for this clone. Germline V gene sequence: CDR1 SGHTA, CDR2 FQGNSA. The CDR3 is 14 residues long. V gave up 5 bases and J gave up 4 bases, with 15 bases separating them. The TCR sequence derives from a human donor in a cohort sampled during active COVID-19. Sequencing was done on a sample of peripheral blood. J is TRBJ2-7 and V is TRBV7-2; a possible D gene is TRBD2 (5 bases). Here the CDR3 DNA reads TGTGCCAGCAGCCTGCGGGCCCTCGAATACGAGCAGTACTTC. It translates to CASSLRALEYEQYF.